This T cell receptor (beta chain) was captured by sequencing in a study of OX40 agonist ivuxolimab in advanced cancers. Background on the study: From roughly 23 to 85 years was the age range, with a mean of roughly 64 years, and about 83% were male.

The germline V gene has CDR1 SGHDT and CDR2 YYEEEE. The CDR3 consists of 15 residues. With V trimmed by 4 bases and J by 7 bases, 9 bases remained unmatched. Comments on this clone: Its antigen remains unknown.

Sequencing was performed with immunoSEQ multiplex PCR; in TCRdb, only in-frame clones are kept and a portion is missing. The table has about 79,000 clones, about 95% seen once; the top ten hold over 8.5%. The study, taken as a whole, reports: The mean number of expanded clones was higher in CD8+ T cells than in CD4+. At doses 0.1 to 3.0 mg/kg, CD4+ and CD8+ clones expanded.

The chain recombines TRBV5-6 with TRBJ1-4, with TRBD1 matching 8 bases. The material sequenced was CD4+ or CD8+ T cells sorted from blood, taken in a trial of the OX40 agonist ivuxolimab. The clonotype was recovered from an adult with an advanced solid tumor such as melanoma, head and neck, liver or kidney cancer. The CDR3 region has the DNA TGTGCCAGCAGCCAGAGAGCAGGGGGCATTGAAAAACTGTTTTTT. Its protein is CASSQRAGGIEKLFF.